The TCR beta chain described here comes from a study of cytomegalovirus exposure and HLA in healthy donors. Germline CDR1 reads LGHNA; CDR2 reads YNFKEQ. The J segment lost 3 bases and the V segment lost 4 bases, leaving 6 bases of the junction unmatched. The CDR3 is 15 amino acids. The PCR had 60 Vbeta and 13 Jbeta primers. The table came from immunoSEQ multiplex PCR; TCRdb's copy has only in-frame clones and leaves some out. The sample lists fewer than 95,000 clones, around 77% occurring once. The sample was PBMCs. The chain recombines TRBV4-2 with TRBJ2-3, with 8 bases identical to TRBD2. The sequence was collected from a man aged 25 to 45 in good health and CMV-seronegative. The DNA of the CDR3 is TGTGCCAGCAGCCCGTCGAGCGGGAGTACAGATACGCAGTATTTT. Protein sequence: CASSPSSGSTDTQYF.